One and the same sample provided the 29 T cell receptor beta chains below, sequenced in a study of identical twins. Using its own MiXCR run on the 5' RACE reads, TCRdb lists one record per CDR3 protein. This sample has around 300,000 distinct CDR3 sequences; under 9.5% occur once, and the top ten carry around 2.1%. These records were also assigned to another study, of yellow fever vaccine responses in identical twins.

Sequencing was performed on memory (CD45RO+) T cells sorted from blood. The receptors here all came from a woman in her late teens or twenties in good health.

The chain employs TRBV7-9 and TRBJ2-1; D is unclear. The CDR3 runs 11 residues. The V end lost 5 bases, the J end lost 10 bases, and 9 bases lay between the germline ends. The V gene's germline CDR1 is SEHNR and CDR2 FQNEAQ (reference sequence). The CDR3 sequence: CASSLQGEQFF. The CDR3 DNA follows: TGTGCCAGCAGCCTCCAAGGGGAGCAGTTCTTC.

CDR3 nucleotides: TGTGCCAGCAGCCACAGATCGACATCGAGATCCTACAATGAGCAGTTCTTC. This codes for CASSHRSTSRSYNEQFF. V gene TRBV14 combines with J gene TRBJ2-1; the D is unclear. V lost 3 bases to trimming and J lost 1 base, with 16 bases between them. Germline lookup yields CDR1 SGHDN and CDR2 FVKESK. The CDR3 spans 17 residues.

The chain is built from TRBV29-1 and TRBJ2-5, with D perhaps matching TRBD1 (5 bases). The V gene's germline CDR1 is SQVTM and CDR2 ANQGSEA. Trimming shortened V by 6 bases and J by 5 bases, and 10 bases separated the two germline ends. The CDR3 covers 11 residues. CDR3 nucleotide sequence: TGCAGCGTCCGATGGGGCGAGACCCAGTACTTC. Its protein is CSVRWGETQYF.

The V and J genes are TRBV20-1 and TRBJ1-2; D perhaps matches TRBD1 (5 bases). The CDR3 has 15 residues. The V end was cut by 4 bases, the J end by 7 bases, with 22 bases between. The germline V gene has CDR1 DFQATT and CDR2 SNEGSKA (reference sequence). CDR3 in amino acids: CSATIVGQAVSGYTF. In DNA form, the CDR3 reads TGCAGTGCTACAATAGTCGGACAAGCGGTTTCTGGCTACACCTTC.

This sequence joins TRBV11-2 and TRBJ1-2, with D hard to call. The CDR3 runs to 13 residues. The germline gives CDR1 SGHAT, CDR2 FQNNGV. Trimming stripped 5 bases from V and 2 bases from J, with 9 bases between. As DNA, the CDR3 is TGTGCCAGCAGCCTAAAATCAAACTATGGCTACACCTTC. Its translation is CASSLKSNYGYTF.

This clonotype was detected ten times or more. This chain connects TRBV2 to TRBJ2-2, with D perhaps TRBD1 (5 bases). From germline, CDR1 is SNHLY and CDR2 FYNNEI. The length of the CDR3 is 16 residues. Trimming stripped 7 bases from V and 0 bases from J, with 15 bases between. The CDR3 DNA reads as TGTGCCAGCAAACCCCCTGGGGCGCCGAACACCGGGGAGCTGTTTTTT. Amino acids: CASKPPGAPNTGELFF.

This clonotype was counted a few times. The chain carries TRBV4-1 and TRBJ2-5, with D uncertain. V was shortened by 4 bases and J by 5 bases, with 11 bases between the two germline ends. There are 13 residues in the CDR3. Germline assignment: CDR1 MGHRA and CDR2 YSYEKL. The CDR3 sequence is CASSRDPAETQYF. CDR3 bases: TGCGCCAGCAGCCGGGATCCGGCGGAGACCCAGTACTTC.

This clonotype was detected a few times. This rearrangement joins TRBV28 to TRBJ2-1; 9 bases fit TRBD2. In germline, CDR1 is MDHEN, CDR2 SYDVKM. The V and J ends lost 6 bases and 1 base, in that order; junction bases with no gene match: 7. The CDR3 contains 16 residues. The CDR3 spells CASRDSGGVSYNEQFF. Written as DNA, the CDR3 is TGTGCCAGCAGAGATAGCGGGGGTGTTTCCTACAATGAGCAGTTCTTC.

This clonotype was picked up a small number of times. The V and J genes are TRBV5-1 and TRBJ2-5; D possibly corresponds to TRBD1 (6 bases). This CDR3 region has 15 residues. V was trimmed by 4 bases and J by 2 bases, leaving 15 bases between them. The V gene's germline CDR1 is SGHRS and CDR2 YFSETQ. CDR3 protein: CASSLEATGQETQYF. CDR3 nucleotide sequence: TGCGCCAGCAGCCTGGAGGCGACAGGACAAGAGACCCAGTACTTC.

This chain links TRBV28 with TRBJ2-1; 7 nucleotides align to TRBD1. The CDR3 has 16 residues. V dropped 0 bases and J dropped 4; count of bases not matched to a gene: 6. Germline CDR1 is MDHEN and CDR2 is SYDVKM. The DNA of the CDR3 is TGTGCCAGCAGTTTATGGGGACAGAATACTTACAATGAGCAGTTCTTC. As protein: CASSLWGQNTYNEQFF.

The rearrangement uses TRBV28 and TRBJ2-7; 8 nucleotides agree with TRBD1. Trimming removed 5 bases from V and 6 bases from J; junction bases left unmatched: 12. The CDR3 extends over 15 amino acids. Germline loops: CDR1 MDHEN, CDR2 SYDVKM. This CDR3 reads CASSPGDRGTAEQYV. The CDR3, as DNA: TGTGCCAGCAGTCCCGGAGACAGGGGAACAGCCGAGCAGTACGTC.

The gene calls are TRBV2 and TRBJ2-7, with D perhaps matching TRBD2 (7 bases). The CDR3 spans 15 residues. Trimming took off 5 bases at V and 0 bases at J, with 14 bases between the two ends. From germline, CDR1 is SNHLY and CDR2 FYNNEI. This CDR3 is CASSKGGGSSYEQYV. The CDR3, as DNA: TGTGCCAGCAGTAAGGGGGGCGGGAGCTCCTACGAGCAGTACGTC.

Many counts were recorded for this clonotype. DNA for the CDR3: TGTGCCAGCAGTTACGACAGTCGAGATACGCAGTATTTT. It yields the protein CASSYDSRDTQYF. This chain joins TRBV6-6 and TRBJ2-3, with D possibly matching TRBD1 (5 bases). CDR3 size: 13 residues. Looked up from germline, CDR1 is MNHNY and CDR2 is SVGAGI (reference sequence). The V gene lost 2 bases and the J gene lost 5 bases, with 8 bases spanning the gap.

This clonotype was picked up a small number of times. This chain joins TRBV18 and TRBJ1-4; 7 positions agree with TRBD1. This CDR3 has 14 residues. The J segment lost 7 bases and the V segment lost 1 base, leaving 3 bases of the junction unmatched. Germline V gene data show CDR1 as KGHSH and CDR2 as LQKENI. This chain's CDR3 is CASSPRDRAEKLFF. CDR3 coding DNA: TGTGCCAGCTCACCACGAGACAGGGCTGAAAAACTGTTTTTT.

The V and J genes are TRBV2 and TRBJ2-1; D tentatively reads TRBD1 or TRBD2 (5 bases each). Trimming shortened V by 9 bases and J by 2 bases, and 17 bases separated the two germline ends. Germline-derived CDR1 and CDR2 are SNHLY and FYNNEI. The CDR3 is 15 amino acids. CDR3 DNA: TGTGCCAGAAGTTCCGGGACGTATACCTACAATGAGCAGTTCTTC. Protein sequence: CARSSGTYTYNEQFF.

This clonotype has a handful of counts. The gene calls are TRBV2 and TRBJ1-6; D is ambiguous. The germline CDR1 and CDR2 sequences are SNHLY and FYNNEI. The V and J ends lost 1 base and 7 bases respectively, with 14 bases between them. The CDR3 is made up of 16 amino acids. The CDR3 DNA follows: TGTGCCAGCAGTGAAGGGGAGGTCCGGGGAAATTCACCCCTCCACTTT. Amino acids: CASSEGEVRGNSPLHF.

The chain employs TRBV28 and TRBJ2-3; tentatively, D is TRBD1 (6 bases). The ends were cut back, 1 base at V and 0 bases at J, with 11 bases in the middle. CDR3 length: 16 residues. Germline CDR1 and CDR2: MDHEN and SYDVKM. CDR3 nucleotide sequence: TGTGCCAGCAGTTTATATGGGGGCTTTAGCACAGATACGCAGTATTTT. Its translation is CASSLYGGFSTDTQYF.

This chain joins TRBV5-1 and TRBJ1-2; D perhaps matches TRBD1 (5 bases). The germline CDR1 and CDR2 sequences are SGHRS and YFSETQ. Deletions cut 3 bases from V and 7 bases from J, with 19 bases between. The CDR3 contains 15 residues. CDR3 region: CASSSGGAVLSGYTF. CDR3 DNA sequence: TGCGCCAGCAGCTCGGGAGGGGCCGTTCTAAGTGGCTACACCTTC.

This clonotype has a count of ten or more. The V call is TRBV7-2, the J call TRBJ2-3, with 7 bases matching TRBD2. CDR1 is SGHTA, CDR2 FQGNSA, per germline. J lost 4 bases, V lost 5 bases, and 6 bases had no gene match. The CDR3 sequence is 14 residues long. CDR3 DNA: TGTGCCAGCAGCCGGGACTATCTGTCAGATACGCAGTATTTT. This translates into CASSRDYLSDTQYF.

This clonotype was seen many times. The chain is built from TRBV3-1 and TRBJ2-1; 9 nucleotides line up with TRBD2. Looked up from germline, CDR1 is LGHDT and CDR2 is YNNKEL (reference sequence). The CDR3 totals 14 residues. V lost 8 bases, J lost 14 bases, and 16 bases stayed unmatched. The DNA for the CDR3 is TGTGCCAGCCCCTTAAGAGGGGGCGGGGGGGCCGAGTTCTTC. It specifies CASPLRGGGGAEFF.

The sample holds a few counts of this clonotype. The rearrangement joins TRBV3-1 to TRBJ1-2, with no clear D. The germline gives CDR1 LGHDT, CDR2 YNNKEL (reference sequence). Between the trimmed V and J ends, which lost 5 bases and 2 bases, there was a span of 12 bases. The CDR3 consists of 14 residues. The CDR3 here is CASSARPGNYGYTF. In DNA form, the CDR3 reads TGTGCCAGCAGCGCCCGGCCCGGAAACTATGGCTACACCTTC.

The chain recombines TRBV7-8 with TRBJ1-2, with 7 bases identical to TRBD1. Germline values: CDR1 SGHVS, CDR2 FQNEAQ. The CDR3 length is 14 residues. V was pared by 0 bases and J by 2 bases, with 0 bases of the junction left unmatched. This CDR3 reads CASSLATGNYGYTF. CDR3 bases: TGTGCCAGCAGCTTAGCGACAGGGAACTATGGCTACACCTTC.

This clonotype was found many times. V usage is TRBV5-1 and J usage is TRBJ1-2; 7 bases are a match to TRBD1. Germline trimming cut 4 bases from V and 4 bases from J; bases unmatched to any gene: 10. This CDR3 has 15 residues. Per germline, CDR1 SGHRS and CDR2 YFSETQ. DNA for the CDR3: TGCGCCAGCAGCCTTACCGGGACAGATCTCTATGGCTACACCTTC. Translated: CASSLTGTDLYGYTF.

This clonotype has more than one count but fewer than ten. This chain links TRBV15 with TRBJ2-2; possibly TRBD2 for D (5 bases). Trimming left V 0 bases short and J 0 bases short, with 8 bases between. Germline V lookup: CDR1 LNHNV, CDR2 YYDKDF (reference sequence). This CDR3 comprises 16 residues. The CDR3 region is CATSRDTGANTGELFF. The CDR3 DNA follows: TGTGCCACCAGCAGAGATACCGGGGCGAACACCGGGGAGCTGTTTTTT.

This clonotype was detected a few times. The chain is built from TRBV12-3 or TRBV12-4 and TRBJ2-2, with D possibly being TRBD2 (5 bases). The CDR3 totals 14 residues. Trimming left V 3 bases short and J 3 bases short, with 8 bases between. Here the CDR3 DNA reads TGTGCCAGCAGTTTCCGGCGGGACACCGGGGAGCTGTTTTTT. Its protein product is CASSFRRDTGELFF.

CDR3 in DNA: TGTGCCAGCAGCTTACAATCACACACTGAAGCTTTCTTT. The encoded protein is CASSLQSHTEAFF. The V gene is TRBV7-2, the J gene TRBJ1-1; D gene unclear. From germline, CDR1 is SGHTA and CDR2 FQGNSA. V was pared by 2 bases and J by 3 bases, with 7 bases between. There are 13 residues in the CDR3.

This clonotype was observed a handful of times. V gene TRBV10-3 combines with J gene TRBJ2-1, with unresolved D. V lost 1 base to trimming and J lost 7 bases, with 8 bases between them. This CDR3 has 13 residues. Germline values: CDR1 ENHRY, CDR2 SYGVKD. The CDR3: CAISEFAENEQFF. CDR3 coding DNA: TGTGCCATCAGTGAGTTCGCGGAGAATGAGCAGTTCTTC.

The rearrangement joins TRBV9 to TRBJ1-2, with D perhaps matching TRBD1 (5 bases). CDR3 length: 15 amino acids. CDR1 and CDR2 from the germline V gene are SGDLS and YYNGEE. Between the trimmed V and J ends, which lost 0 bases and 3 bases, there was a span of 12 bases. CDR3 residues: CASSVDQGRDYGYTF. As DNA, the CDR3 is TGTGCCAGCAGCGTAGACCAGGGACGGGACTATGGCTACACCTTC.

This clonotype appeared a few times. The CDR3 spells CASSRTGDDETQYF. In DNA form, the CDR3 reads TGTGCCAGCTCCAGGACAGGGGACGATGAGACCCAGTACTTC. The rearrangement uses TRBV18 and TRBJ2-5; TRBD1 matches at 9 bases. Per the germline V gene, CDR1 is KGHSH and CDR2 is LQKENI. V gave up 6 bases and J gave up 5 bases; unmatched junction bases: 7. CDR3 length equals 14 residues.